The clone carrying this TCR beta chain was seen at least ten times. Its matching antigen is unknown. MiXCR was run by TCRdb on the reads, yielding one entry per CDR3 protein. The sample consists of fewer than 1,000,000 distinct CDR3 sequences, roughly 30% of them appearing once. The record originates from a study of T cell repertoires in cytomegalovirus infection. About the study: In public TCR beta signatures, there were indications of both CMV infection and matching HLA type.

Germline V gene sequence: CDR1 SGHVS, CDR2 FNYEAQ. V lost 1 base to trimming and J lost 3 bases; unmatched junction nucleotides: 6. The CDR3 extends over 16 amino acids. Study observations and caveats: The cumulative frequency of public TCR beta families identified carriers of CMV plus the relevant HLA.

This TCR was sampled from a human donor in good health (CMV status not recorded). Some clones in this sample may be carry-over from other donors' samples. This specimen was cultured CD8+ T cells from PBMCs, taken from culture after CMV antigen stimulation. V gene TRBV7-6 combines with J gene TRBJ2-1, with 7 nucleotides matching TRBD2. The CDR3 nucleotides are TGTGCCAGCAGCTTAGAAACGGCGGGAGTCTACAATGAGCAGTTCTTC. Translation gives CASSLETAGVYNEQFF.